What follows are 4 T cell receptor beta chains derived from one specimen sequenced in a study of hypomethylating agent response in myelodysplastic syndrome. Sequencing was performed with immunoSEQ multiplex PCR; in TCRdb, only in-frame clones are kept and a portion is missing. The sample consists of roughly 1,200 clones, about 87% of them appearing once. Source: bone marrow, taken before or after starting hypomethylating agent treatment for myelodysplastic syndrome (not recorded which). These TCRs come from a human donor with myelodysplastic syndrome.

The V call is TRBV28, the J call TRBJ1-1; D is undetermined. The CDR3 totals 14 residues. V lost 3 bases, J lost 0 bases, and 8 bases lay in between. Germline V lookup: CDR1 MDHEN, CDR2 SYDVKM. The CDR3 DNA is TGTGCCAGCAGTTTGGAGGCCATGAACACTGAAGCTTTCTTT. Amino acids: CASSLEAMNTEAFF.

The chain recombines TRBV19 with TRBJ2-3, with 7 bases identical to TRBD1. The CDR3 has 20 residues. With V trimmed by 6 bases and J by 3 bases, 24 bases remained unmatched. CDR1 is LNHDA, CDR2 SQIVND, per germline (reference sequence). The CDR3 region has the DNA TGTGCCAGTAGGGATGATGCCGGGACAGATCCAAAGAGTAGAACAGATACGCAGTATTTT. Translating it yields CASRDDAGTDPKSRTDTQYF.

This clone was seen once. V is TRBV25-1 and J is TRBJ2-1; 7 nucleotides agree with TRBD2. V lost 6 bases and J lost 0; bases outside the gene matches: 8. The CDR3 is made up of 16 amino acids. Germline V gives CDR1 MGHDK, CDR2 SYGVNS. In nucleotides, the CDR3 is TGTGCCAGCAGCGTTGACGGGAGGAGCTCCTACAATGAGCAGTTCTTC. It is translated as CASSVDGRSSYNEQFF.

CDR3 sequence reads: CASSKGAGVAYNEQFF. DNA for the CDR3: TGTGCCAGCAGCAAGGGGGCGGGTGTGGCCTACAATGAGCAGTTCTTC. The J gene is TRBJ2-1, the V gene TRBV7-2; 7 positions match TRBD1. V shed 5 bases and J 2 bases; nucleotides not matched to a gene: 9. The CDR3 is 16 amino acids. The germline CDR1 and CDR2 sequences are SGHTA and FQGNSA.